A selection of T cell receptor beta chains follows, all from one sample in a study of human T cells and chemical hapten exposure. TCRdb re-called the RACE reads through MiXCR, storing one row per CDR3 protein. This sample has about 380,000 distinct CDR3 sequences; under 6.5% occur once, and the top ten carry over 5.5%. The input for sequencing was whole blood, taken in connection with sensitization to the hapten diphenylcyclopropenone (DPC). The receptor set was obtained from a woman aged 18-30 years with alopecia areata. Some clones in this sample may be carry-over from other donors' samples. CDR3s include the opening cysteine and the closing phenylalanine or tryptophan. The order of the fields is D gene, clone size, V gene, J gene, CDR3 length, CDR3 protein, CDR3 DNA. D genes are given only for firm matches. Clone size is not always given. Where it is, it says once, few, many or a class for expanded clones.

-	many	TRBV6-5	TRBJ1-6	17	CASSYSPGRGIGSPLHF	TGTGCCAGCAGTTACTCGCCGGGCCGGGGGATAGGTTCACCCCTCCACTTT
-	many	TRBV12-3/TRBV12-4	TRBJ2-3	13	CASSWGSFDTQYF	TGTGCCAGCAGTTGGGGGTCCTTCGATACGCAGTATTTT
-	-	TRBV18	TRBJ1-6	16	CASSPNFNTGNSPLHF	TGTGCCAGCTCACCGAACTTCAATACGGGTAATTCACCCCTCCACTTT
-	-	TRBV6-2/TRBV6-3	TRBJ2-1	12	CASSYSGGLGVF	TGTGCCAGCAGTTACTCTGGGGGCCTAGGGGTCTTC
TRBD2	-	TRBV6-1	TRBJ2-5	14	CASVAGGFQETQYF	TGTGCCAGCGTAGCGGGGGGATTCCAAGAGACCCAGTACTTC
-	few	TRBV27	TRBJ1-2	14	CASSLNLQGRGYTF	TGTGCCAGCAGTTTAAATCTACAAGGGAGGGGCTACACCTTC
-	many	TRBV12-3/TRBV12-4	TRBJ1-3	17	CASSFSAGTSPGNTIYF	TGTGCCAGCAGTTTTTCAGCGGGTACGTCCCCTGGAAACACCATATATTTT
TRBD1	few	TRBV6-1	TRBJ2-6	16	CASSPYGQGGANVLTF	TGTGCCAGCAGTCCCTACGGACAGGGAGGGGCCAACGTCCTGACTTTC
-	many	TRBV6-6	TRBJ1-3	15	CASRMSGTTGNTIYF	TGTGCCAGCAGAATGAGCGGGACCACTGGAAACACCATATATTTT
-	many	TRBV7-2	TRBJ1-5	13	CASSLGHDQPQHF	TGTGCCAGCAGCTTGGGTCACGATCAGCCCCAGCATTTT
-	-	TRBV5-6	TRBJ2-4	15	CASSLADLAKNIQYF	TGTGCCAGCAGCTTGGCGGATCTAGCCAAAAACATTCAGTACTTC
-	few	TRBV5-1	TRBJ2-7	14	CASSGGLPPYEQYF	TGCGCCAGCAGCGGGGGACTGCCCCCCTACGAGCAGTACTTC
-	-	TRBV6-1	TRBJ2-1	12	CASSEQQNEQFF	TGTGCCAGCAGTGAACAGCAAAATGAGCAGTTCTTC
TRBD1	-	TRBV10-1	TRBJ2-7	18	CASSEKGTGGPQDYEQYF	TGCGCCAGCAGTGAGAAGGGGACAGGGGGCCCCCAGGACTACGAGCAGTACTTC
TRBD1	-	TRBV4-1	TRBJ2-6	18	CASSQERTGLSGANVLTF	TGCGCCAGCAGCCAAGAGAGGACAGGCCTCTCTGGGGCCAACGTCCTGACTTTC
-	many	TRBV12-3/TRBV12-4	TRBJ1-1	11	CASSGEYEAFF	TGTGCCAGCAGTGGCGAGTATGAAGCTTTCTTT
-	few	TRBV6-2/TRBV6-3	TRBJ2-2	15	CASSRAKQDTGELFF	TGTGCCAGCAGTAGGGCGAAGCAGGACACCGGGGAGCTGTTTTTT
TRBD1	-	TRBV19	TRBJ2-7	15	CASSMGQLVSYEQYF	TGTGCCAGTAGTATGGGACAGCTAGTCTCCTACGAGCAGTACTTC
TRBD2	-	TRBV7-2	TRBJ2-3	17	CASSLVASGAISDTQYF	TGTGCCAGCAGCTTAGTGGCTAGCGGGGCGATATCGGATACGCAGTATTTT
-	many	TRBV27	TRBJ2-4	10	CASASPDRYF	TGTGCCAGCGCTTCCCCGGACCGGTACTTC
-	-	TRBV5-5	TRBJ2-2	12	CASSLAMRELFF	TGTGCCAGCAGCTTGGCCATGCGGGAGCTGTTTTTT
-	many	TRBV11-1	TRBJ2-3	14	CASSFGRGIDTQYF	TGTGCCAGCAGCTTCGGAAGGGGGATAGATACGCAGTATTTT
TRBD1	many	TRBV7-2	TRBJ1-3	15	CASSFQQGSGNTIYF	TGTGCCAGCAGCTTCCAACAGGGGAGTGGAAACACCATATATTTT
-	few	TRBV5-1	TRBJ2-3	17	CASSLAPGGLDTDTQYF	TGCGCCAGCAGCTTGGCCCCAGGAGGGCTAGACACAGATACGCAGTATTTT
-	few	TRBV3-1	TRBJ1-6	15	CASSQDRLGGSPLHF	TGTGCCAGCAGCCAAGATCGGCTAGGAGGTTCACCCCTCCACTTT
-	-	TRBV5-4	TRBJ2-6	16	CASSLDRSSGANVLTF	TGTGCCAGCAGCTTGGACCGATCCTCTGGGGCCAACGTCCTGACTTTC